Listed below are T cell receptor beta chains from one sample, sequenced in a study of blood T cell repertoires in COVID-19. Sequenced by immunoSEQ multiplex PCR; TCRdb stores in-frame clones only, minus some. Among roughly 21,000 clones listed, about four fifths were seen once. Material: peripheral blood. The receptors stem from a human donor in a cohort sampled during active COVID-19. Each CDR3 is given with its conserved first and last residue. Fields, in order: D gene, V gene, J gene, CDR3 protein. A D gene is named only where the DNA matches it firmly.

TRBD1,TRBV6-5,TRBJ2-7,CASSTQTGREQYF
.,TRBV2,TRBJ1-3,CASSPRSLGSSGNTIYF
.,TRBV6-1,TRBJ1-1,CASSEAARDTEAFF
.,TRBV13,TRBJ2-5,CASSSYETQYF
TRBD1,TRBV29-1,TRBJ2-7,CSVEGQRSYEQYF
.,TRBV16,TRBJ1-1,CASSPRSEWVNTEAFF
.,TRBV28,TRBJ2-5,CASSFAETQYF
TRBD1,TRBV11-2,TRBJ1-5,CASSRTGFRNQPQHF
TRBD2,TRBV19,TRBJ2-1,CASSMGRVSNEQFF
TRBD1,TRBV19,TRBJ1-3,CASSPGQGQFSAGNTIYF
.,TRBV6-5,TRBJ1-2,CASSYSSTGANYGYTF
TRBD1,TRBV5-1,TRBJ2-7,CASSLDRGYEQYF
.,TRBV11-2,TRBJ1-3,CASSLAGVSSGNTIYF